Listed below are T cell receptor beta chains from one sample, sequenced in a study of blood T cell repertoires in COVID-19. Produced via immunoSEQ multiplex PCR; TCRdb's table is partial and in-frame only. The table has hundreds of thousands of clones, about nine tenths seen once. The sample taken for sequencing was peripheral blood. The receptor set was obtained from a woman between 18 and 30 years old with acute or convalescent COVID-19. The CDR3 runs from the conserved cysteine through the conserved F or W. A D gene is named only where the DNA matches it firmly. Not all rows give a size; the values are once, few, many and, for expanded clones, a class.

cdr3_length d_call clone_size j_call v_call cdr3_aa cdr3_nt
13 NA NA TRBJ2-1 TRBV27 CASSLGESIEQFF TGTGCCAGCAGTTTGGGAGAATCGATAGAGCAGTTCTTC
14 NA NA TRBJ1-2 TRBV5-6 CASSLDRQTYGYTF TGTGCCAGCAGCCTGGACAGACAAACCTATGGCTACACCTTC
14 NA NA TRBJ2-7 TRBV4-1 CASSQQTGTYEQYF TGCGCCAGCAGCCAACAGACTGGAACCTACGAGCAGTACTTC
15 NA NA TRBJ1-1 TRBV19 CASSIGGALNTEAFF TGTGCCAGTAGTATTGGGGGGGCACTGAACACTGAAGCTTTCTTT
15 NA NA TRBJ1-4 TRBV11-2 CASSSTGSTNEKLFF TGTGCCAGCAGCAGTACAGGGTCAACTAATGAAAAACTGTTTTTT
15 NA once TRBJ2-1 TRBV14 CASSQSGGSYNEQFF TGTGCCAGCAGCCAATCCGGGGGCTCCTACAATGAGCAGTTCTTC
16 NA NA TRBJ2-1 TRBV24-1 CATSAPEQGNYNEQFF TGTGCCACCAGTGCCCCCGAACAGGGAAACTACAATGAGCAGTTCTTC
14 NA NA TRBJ1-1 TRBV9 CASSAKRDRTEAFF TGTGCCAGCAGCGCAAAAAGAGACAGAACTGAAGCTTTCTTT
14 NA NA TRBJ2-3 TRBV7-2 CASSQPSEADTQYF TGTGCCAGCAGCCAACCCTCCGAGGCAGATACGCAGTATTTT
13 NA NA TRBJ2-7 TRBV4-3 CASSSGPTYEQYF TGCGCCAGCAGCTCTGGCCCAACCTACGAGCAGTACTTC
15 NA NA TRBJ2-5 TRBV9 CASSSGTPSGETQYF TGTGCCAGCAGCTCTGGGACTCCCTCCGGGGAGACCCAGTACTTC
12 NA NA TRBJ1-2 TRBV6-5 CASRSTGYGYTF TGTGCCAGCAGGAGCACAGGGTATGGCTACACCTTC
13 NA NA TRBJ1-3 TRBV25-1 CASSEWGGNTIYF TGTGCCAGCAGTGAATGGGGCGGTAACACCATATATTTT
15 NA NA TRBJ1-1 TRBV12-5 CASGLGRGWDTEAFF TGTGCTAGTGGTTTGGGCAGGGGTTGGGACACTGAAGCTTTCTTT
14 TRBD2 many TRBJ2-1 TRBV18 CASSRSTSGGEQFF TGTGCCAGCTCCCGCTCGACTAGCGGGGGTGAGCAGTTCTTC
15 TRBD1 NA TRBJ2-7 TRBV29-1 CSVEHRGISPYEQYF TGCAGCGTTGAACACAGGGGGATTAGCCCCTACGAGCAGTACTTC
15 TRBD1 once TRBJ1-2 TRBV11-2 CASSGGTEDPYGYTF TGTGCCAGCAGCGGCGGGACAGAGGATCCCTATGGCTACACCTTC
16 NA NA TRBJ2-7 TRBV15 CATSSPLRDISYEQYF TGTGCCACCAGCAGTCCACTCCGGGACATCTCCTACGAGCAGTACTTC
14 NA NA TRBJ1-1 TRBV28 CASSLLWANTEAFF TGTGCCAGCAGTTTATTATGGGCGAACACTGAAGCTTTCTTT
14 TRBD1 NA TRBJ1-2 TRBV10-2 CASSERQGNYGYTF TGCGCCAGCAGTGAGAGACAGGGTAACTATGGCTACACCTTC
16 TRBD1 NA TRBJ1-6 TRBV3-1/TRBV3-2 CASLPGQTLRNSPLHF TGTGCCAGCCTCCCGGGACAGACCCTTCGGAATTCACCCCTCCACTTT
14 NA NA TRBJ1-1 TRBV27 CASSFRGAHTEAFF TGTGCCAGCAGTTTTCGGGGGGCGCACACTGAAGCTTTCTTT
19 TRBD2 NA TRBJ2-2 TRBV10-3 CAISVSLGGNGSRTGELFF TGTGCCATCAGTGTGAGTCTGGGAGGGAATGGTTCAAGGACCGGGGAGCTGTTTTTT
14 NA NA TRBJ1-2 TRBV19 CASSSGAGDYGYTF TGTGCCAGTAGCTCTGGCGCAGGGGACTATGGCTACACCTTC
14 NA NA TRBJ1-5 TRBV7-8 CASSPPDSNQPQHF TGTGCCAGCAGCCCCCCGGACAGTAATCAGCCCCAGCATTTT
17 NA NA TRBJ2-1 TRBV5-1 CASSLVGSGSSYNEQFF TGCGCCAGCAGCTTGGTAGGGAGCGGAAGCTCCTACAATGAGCAGTTCTTC
15 NA NA TRBJ1-5 TRBV1 CTSSPPFSCTGPQHF TGCACCAGCAGCCCACCTTTTAGCTGCACGGGGCCCCAGCATTTT
15 TRBD1 NA TRBJ1-5 TRBV10-1 CATTTGGGFGQPQHF TGTGCCACTACAACAGGGGGCGGATTCGGTCAGCCCCAGCATTTT
16 NA NA TRBJ1-1 TRBV3-1/TRBV3-2 CASSQGGRFLNTEAFF TGTGCCAGCAGCCAAGGGGGCAGGTTCCTGAACACTGAAGCTTTCTTT
15 NA NA TRBJ1-4 TRBV6-5 CASRKTDRQNEKLFF TGTGCCAGCAGAAAAACGGACAGACAAAATGAAAAACTGTTTTTT
14 NA NA TRBJ2-7 TRBV5-6 CASSLAGVYYEQYF TGTGCCAGCAGCTTGGCAGGGGTCTACTACGAGCAGTACTTC
13 TRBD1 NA TRBJ1-2 TRBV7-6 CASSARQGDGYTF TGTGCCAGCAGCGCCAGACAGGGGGACGGCTACACCTTC
14 TRBD1 NA TRBJ2-7 TRBV18 CASSRAGGSYEQYF TGTGCCAGCTCACGGGCAGGGGGCTCCTACGAGCAGTACTTC
14 NA NA TRBJ1-1 TRBV19 CASNLGGSNTEAFF TGTGCCAGTAACCTGGGGGGGTCGAACACTGAAGCTTTCTTT
13 NA NA TRBJ1-2 TRBV24-1 CATARDGIDGYTF TGTGCCACCGCCAGGGATGGCATTGATGGCTACACCTTC